Described below is a single T cell receptor (beta chain) sequence and its context. Lacking the conserved final phenylalanine or tryptophan, this CDR3 likely reflects a read error. The DNA is omitted, as the CDR3 cannot be located on it reliably, and the CDR3 follows TCRdb's listing. The data were obtained in a study of blood T cell repertoires in COVID-19. Study information: Acute-phase and convalescent COVID-19 samples originated in the United States, Italy and Spain. The cDNA or gDNA used as material had been derived from T cells, B-cell-depleted T cells, or PBMCs.

The CDR3 has 8 residues if both end residues are counted. The germline CDR1 and CDR2 sequences are DFQATT and SNEGSKA (reference sequence). Original processing notes: Reference gene primer amplification yielded estimated nucleated cell counts. Produced via immunoSEQ multiplex PCR; TCRdb's table is partial and in-frame only. That table is the source of V, J and clone size, and D and trimming were worked out from the DNA. This sample carries hundreds of thousands of clones, over 70% of them seen once, and the ten largest clones take about 10%. Seattle patients were enrolled during active infection and followed longitudinally.

Specimen: peripheral blood. The sequence was obtained from a woman in her 70s with COVID-19, enrolled during active disease. The chain links TRBV20-1 to TRBJ1-1. The chain's CDR3 is CSAISAGL.